The 30 T cell receptor beta chains reported below all come from one sample, sequenced in a study of Ad26.COV2.S vaccination and SARS-CoV-2 variants. TCRdb's copy holds only in-frame clones and misses some; the assay was immunoSEQ multiplex PCR. The sample gives 400,000 to 500,000 clones, roughly 90% of which show up once; 3.6% is in the top ten. Treatment reported: roughly 18 received Ad26.COV2.S at low or high dose, single or two shots; about 5 received placebo; per-sample allocation not given. The investigators took samples on day 63 after the first vaccine or placebo injection. The specimen comprised peripheral blood, sampled in a trial of Ad26.COV2.S vaccine versus placebo. Receptors were obtained from a person between 18 and 65 years old who received the Ad26.COV2.S COVID-19 vaccine or a placebo.

This clone appeared a single time. Other DNA sequences in this specimen translate into the identical CDR3. The V call is TRBV19, the J call TRBJ2-3; D unresolved. This CDR3 contains 12 residues. The germline V and J ends were trimmed by 2 bases and 5 bases, with 5 bases remaining between them. CDR1 LNHDA and CDR2 SQIVND come from the germline V gene (reference sequence). The CDR3: CASSIIGDTQYF. The CDR3 DNA follows: TGTGCCAGTAGTATAATAGGAGATACGCAGTATTTT. The variable domain in full, with the rest retrieved from reference TRBV19 and TRBJ2-3, is DGGITQSPKYLFRKEGQNVTLSCEQNLNHDAMYWYRQDPGQGLRLIYYSQIVNDFQKGDIAEGYSVSREKKESFPLTVTSAQKNPTAFYLCASSIIGDTQYFGPGTRLTVL.

The CDR3 sequence: CASKTGGIPNTQYF. In DNA form, the CDR3 reads TGTGCCAGCAAAACAGGGGGCATTCCAAATACGCAGTATTTT. The chain uses TRBV27 and TRBJ2-3; 9 positions agree with TRBD1. The J segment lost 7 bases and the V segment lost 7 bases, leaving 9 bases of the junction unmatched. CDR1 is MNHEY, CDR2 SMNVEV, per germline (reference sequence). CDR3 length: 14 amino acids.

This chain links TRBV28 with TRBJ1-2; D may be TRBD1 (6 bases). From germline, CDR1 is MDHEN and CDR2 SYDVKM. This CDR3 has 21 residues. Trimming shortened V by 4 bases and J by 1 base, and 31 bases separated the two germline ends. Here the CDR3 DNA reads TGTGCCAGCAGTTACCCCCTTGAGGGGGGTTGGGCCATAAGACGTAACTATGGCTACACCTTC. Translation gives CASSYPLEGGWAIRRNYGYTF.

This chain uses TRBV5-6 with TRBJ1-4; 8 nucleotides align to TRBD1. From germline, CDR1 is SGHDT and CDR2 YYEEEE. Unmatched junction bases numbered 10, after V lost 2 bases and J lost 7 bases. This CDR3 spans 16 amino acids. The DNA for the CDR3 is TGTGCCAGCAGCTTCACTGACAGGGGCGGTGGTGAAAAACTGTTTTTT. Protein: CASSFTDRGGGEKLFF.

This clone was counted a single time. The chain couples TRBV28 to TRBJ2-7; D is possibly TRBD1 (5 bases). Germline V gene data show CDR1 as MDHEN and CDR2 as SYDVKM. This CDR3 comprises 13 residues. With 2 bases removed from V and 5 bases from J, the gap between germline ends came to 10 bases. DNA for the CDR3: TGTGCCAGCAGTTTACCAGGGTTCGACGAGCAGTACTTC. It yields the protein CASSLPGFDEQYF.

The rearrangement uses TRBV6-6 and TRBJ2-3, with D perhaps TRBD2 (6 bases). Deletions cut 7 bases from V and 3 bases from J, with 11 bases between. Germline CDR1 and CDR2: MNHNY and SVGAGI (reference sequence). The CDR3 runs 13 residues. The CDR3, as DNA: TGTGCCAGCAAAGGAGGGCGGACAGATACGCAGTATTTT. As protein: CASKGGRTDTQYF.

The chain has TRBV7-2 and TRBJ2-1, with D possibly TRBD1 on 6 matching bases. The CDR3 sequence is 16 residues long. CDR1 is SGHTA, CDR2 FQGNSA, per germline. V was pared by 0 bases and J by 0 bases, with 9 bases between. This chain's CDR3 is CASSLATGLSYNEQFF. CDR3 bases: TGTGCCAGCAGCTTAGCGACAGGTCTCTCCTACAATGAGCAGTTCTTC.

This chain uses TRBV18 with TRBJ1-3; D is possibly TRBD1 (5 bases). V dropped 1 base and J dropped 4 bases, with 20 bases sitting between them. The CDR3 has 18 amino acids. Germline lookup yields CDR1 KGHSH and CDR2 LQKENI. The CDR3 sequence is CASSPRDSLLVAGNTIYF. The CDR3 DNA reads TGTGCCAGCTCACCACGCGACAGCTTACTTGTGGCCGGAAACACCATATATTTT.

This rearrangement joins TRBV11-1 to TRBJ2-3; 8 bases fit TRBD2. The V gene end was trimmed by 8 bases and the J gene end by 5 bases; junction bases not matched to a gene: 6. CDR3 length: 13 residues. Germline-derived CDR1 and CDR2 are SGHAT and FQDESV (reference sequence). Written as DNA, the CDR3 is TGTGCCAGCTTTAGCGGGGTTGGAGATACGCAGTATTTT. Translation gives CASFSGVGDTQYF.

This clone appeared once. The chain couples TRBV4-3 to TRBJ2-7; D not resolved. The CDR3 totals 13 residues. Germline V gene data show CDR1 as LGHNA and CDR2 as YSLEER. V was shortened by 2 bases and J by 2 bases, with 7 bases between the two germline ends. The chain's CDR3 is CASSQQLAYEQYF. The DNA of the CDR3 is TGCGCCAGCAGCCAACAATTAGCCTACGAGCAGTACTTC.

V gene TRBV19 combines with J gene TRBJ2-1; unclear D gene. The CDR3 is made up of 15 amino acids. Trimming left V 1 base short and J 1 base short, with 8 bases between. Germline values: CDR1 LNHDA, CDR2 SQIVND (reference sequence). For the CDR3, the DNA is TGTGCCAGTAGTATAGTTCTAGGGTCCTACAATGAGCAGTTCTTC. This gives the protein CASSIVLGSYNEQFF.

The chain carries TRBV27 and TRBJ1-5; no firm D call. The CDR3 covers 13 residues. V was clipped by 1 base and J by 3 bases, with 4 bases between them. From germline, CDR1 is MNHEY and CDR2 SMNVEV (reference sequence). CDR3 bases: TGTGCCAGCAGTTTATGGGCCAATCAGCCCCAGCATTTT. Its protein product is CASSLWANQPQHF.

The chain carries TRBV28 and TRBJ1-1; 7 positions match TRBD1. CDR3 length equals 13 residues. V shed 3 bases, J shed 7 bases, and the junction held 5 bases outside the gene matches. Germline V gives CDR1 MDHEN, CDR2 SYDVKM. Here the CDR3 reads CASSFRGQVEAFF. CDR3 DNA sequence: TGTGCCAGCAGTTTTCGCGGACAGGTTGAAGCTTTCTTT.

V and J are TRBV29-1 and TRBJ2-1; possibly TRBD2 for D (6 bases). The V gene lost 5 bases and the J gene lost 0 bases, with 17 bases spanning the gap. From germline, CDR1 is SQVTM and CDR2 ANQGSEA. The CDR3 totals 16 residues. CDR3 nucleotides: TGCAGCGTTTTGACCCTACGGGGGATCTCCTACAATGAGCAGTTCTTC. Its protein is CSVLTLRGISYNEQFF.

The V and J genes are TRBV6-5 and TRBJ2-5; D gene uncertain. In germline, CDR1 is MNHEY, CDR2 SVGAGI. The CDR3 runs to 16 residues. V lost 0 bases, J lost 1 base, and 12 bases lay in between. The CDR3 loop reads CASSYSSHPGQETQYF. CDR3 DNA sequence: TGTGCCAGCAGTTACTCGAGTCATCCGGGCCAAGAGACCCAGTACTTC.

The CDR3 is CASSGGASTDTQYF. Here the CDR3 DNA reads TGCGCCAGCTCAGGGGGTGCTAGCACAGATACGCAGTATTTT. The J gene is TRBJ2-3, the V gene TRBV10-1; 7 nucleotides align to TRBD1. This CDR3 is 14 amino acids long. V was pared by 8 bases and J by 0 bases, with 5 bases of the junction left unmatched. Germline assignment: CDR1 WNHNN and CDR2 SYGVQD (reference sequence).

The J gene is TRBJ2-3, the V gene TRBV20-1, with D unclear. V gave up 3 bases and J gave up 2 bases, with 9 bases separating them. From germline, CDR1 is DFQATT and CDR2 SNEGSKA (reference sequence). CDR3 size: 13 residues. In nucleotides, the CDR3 is TGCAGTGCTAGTCTCCGATACACAGATACGCAGTATTTT. Protein sequence: CSASLRYTDTQYF.

The rearrangement links TRBV5-1 to TRBJ2-7; D could derive from TRBD1 or TRBD2 (5 bases each). The CDR3 is made up of 13 amino acids. Germline assignment: CDR1 SGHRS and CDR2 YFSETQ. Trimming left V 0 bases short and J 5 bases short, with 9 bases between. The CDR3 spells CASSLGGENEQYF. In nucleotides, the CDR3 is TGCGCCAGCAGCTTGGGAGGGGAGAACGAGCAGTACTTC. Together with reference TRBV5-1 and TRBJ2-7, the CDR3 gives the full variable domain: KAGVTQTPRYLIKTRGQQVTLSCSPISGHRSVSWYQQTPGQGLQFLFEYFSETQRNKGNFPGRFSGRQFSNSRSEMNVSTLELGDSALYLCASSLGGENEQYFGPGTRLTVT.

V is TRBV2 and J is TRBJ1-1; unclear D gene. Germline assignment: CDR1 SNHLY and CDR2 FYNNEI. V was pared by 5 bases and J by 1 base, with 8 bases between. The CDR3 is made up of 13 amino acids. The CDR3 sequence is CASSLERNTEAFF. The CDR3 DNA reads TGTGCCAGCAGTTTGGAGAGGAACACTGAAGCTTTCTTT.

This sequence joins TRBV5-4 and TRBJ2-5; D possibly corresponds to TRBD1 (6 bases). Trimming cost V 1 base and J 5 bases, with 18 bases left between them. Germline-derived CDR1 and CDR2 are SGHNT and YYREEE (reference sequence). This CDR3 region has 16 residues. CDR3 DNA: TGTGCCAGCAGCTTGCGTTTTTTGGGGGCCCGGGAGACCCAGTACTTC. It specifies CASSLRFLGARETQYF.

This chain uses TRBV13 with TRBJ2-3; 9 bases match TRBD2. Trimming removed 4 bases from V and 1 base from J; junction bases left unmatched: 3. The CDR3 covers 15 residues. Germline V gene data show CDR1 as PRHDT and CDR2 as FYEKMQ (reference sequence). CDR3: CASSYIAGGTDTQYF. DNA of the CDR3: TGTGCCAGCAGCTACATAGCGGGGGGCACAGATACGCAGTATTTT.

For this clone: Different DNA sequences within this sample yield the same CDR3. The chain links TRBV30 to TRBJ2-3; D unclear. The CDR3 loop spans 13 amino acids. CDR1 and CDR2 from the germline V gene are GTSNPN and SVGIG (reference sequence). V shed 0 bases and J shed 2 bases, with 6 bases lying between them. For the CDR3, the DNA is TGTGCCTGGAGTGTAGGGTCCACAGATACGCAGTATTTT. Its protein product is CAWSVGSTDTQYF.

The V gene is TRBV14, the J gene TRBJ2-6; D remains ambiguous. CDR1 is SGHDN, CDR2 FVKESK, per germline. Deletions cut 4 bases from V and 0 bases from J, with 10 bases between. CDR3 size: 16 residues. In nucleotides, the CDR3 is TGTGCCAGCAGCCTTAAGTTAGTCTCTGGGGCCAACGTCCTGACTTTC. It translates to CASSLKLVSGANVLTF. The full variable domain, with the rest looked up from reference TRBV14 and TRBJ2-6, is EAGVTQFPSHSVIEKGQTVTLRCDPISGHDNLYWYRRVMGKEIKFLLHFVKESKQDESGMPNNRFLAERTGGTYSTLKVQPAELEDSGVYFCASSLKLVSGANVLTFGAGSRLTVL.

J is TRBJ1-2 and V is TRBV4-1; a weak D match, TRBD1 (6 bases). Deletions cut 4 bases from V and 2 bases from J, with 14 bases between. CDR1 is MGHRA and CDR2 is YSYEKL in the germline V gene. This CDR3 has 15 residues. The CDR3 here is CASSPTPTGNYGYTF. CDR3 in DNA: TGCGCCAGCAGCCCCACCCCTACAGGGAACTATGGCTACACCTTC.

The chain is built from TRBV7-8 and TRBJ2-5; D is uncertain. The germline V gene encodes CDR1 SGHVS and CDR2 FQNEAQ. The V and J ends lost 7 bases and 5 bases respectively, with 14 bases between them. The CDR3 has 13 residues. CDR3 bases: TGTGCCAGCAACCTGGGGATTGGGGAGACCCAGTACTTC. Its translation: CASNLGIGETQYF. The full variable domain, rest sourced from reference TRBV7-8 and TRBJ2-5, is GAGVSQSPRYKVAKRGQDVALRCDPISGHVSLFWYQQALGQGPEFLTYFQNEAQLDKSGLPSDRFFAERPEGSVSTLKIQRTQQEDSAVYLCASNLGIGETQYFGPGTRLLVL.

This chain connects TRBV2 to TRBJ2-2, with D tentatively TRBD1 or TRBD2 (5 bases each). There are 15 residues in the CDR3. Per germline, CDR1 SNHLY and CDR2 FYNNEI. With 6 bases removed from V and 0 bases from J, the gap between germline ends came to 11 bases. CDR3 DNA: TGTGCCAGCAGGACCGGGACGGCGAACACCGGGGAGCTGTTTTTT. It yields the protein CASRTGTANTGELFF.

This clone was counted once. Other DNA variants within this sample encode the same CDR3. This chain links TRBV9 with TRBJ2-2; the D is unclear. In germline, CDR1 is SGDLS, CDR2 YYNGEE. This CDR3 has 12 residues. V was cut by 0 bases and J by 4 bases, with 1 base left in between. The CDR3 protein is CASSVVTGELFF. CDR3 nucleotide sequence: TGTGCCAGCAGCGTAGTCACCGGGGAGCTGTTTTTT.

This clone was seen more than once but under ten times. The rearrangement uses TRBV5-6 and TRBJ2-2, with 7 bases matching TRBD2. Germline V lookup: CDR1 SGHDT, CDR2 YYEEEE. The CDR3 consists of 16 residues. V lost 3 bases and J lost 5; bases outside the gene matches: 10. The CDR3 here is CASSYRSTGGTGELFF. CDR3 nucleotides: TGTGCCAGCAGCTACAGATCAACGGGGGGAACCGGGGAGCTGTTTTTT.

This clone was observed a few times. The chain carries TRBV4-1 and TRBJ1-6; D is uncertain. CDR1 and CDR2 from the germline V gene are MGHRA and YSYEKL. Trimming left V 3 bases short and J 1 base short, with 4 bases between. The CDR3 sequence is 14 residues long. The CDR3 nucleotides are TGCGCCAGCAGCCACGGTTCCTATAATTCACCCCTCCACTTT. As protein: CASSHGSYNSPLHF.

The J gene is TRBJ2-7, the V gene TRBV6-2 or TRBV6-3; 7 nucleotides agree with TRBD2. Germline CDR1 reads MNHEY; CDR2 reads SVGEGT. CDR3 length: 19 amino acids. V dropped 2 bases and J dropped 3; count of bases not matched to a gene: 19. CDR3: CASSYPTRRQAGRLYEQYF. CDR3 bases: TGTGCCAGCAGTTACCCTACACGACGTCAAGCGGGGAGGCTCTACGAGCAGTACTTC.